This TCR beta chain was sequenced during a study of blood T cell repertoires in COVID-19. Study-level information: The origin of the acute and convalescent COVID-19 samples was the United States, Italy and Spain. In each case, the material was cDNA or gDNA derived from T cells, B-cell-depleted T cells, or PBMCs.

V lost 0 bases and J lost 2, with 11 bases in between. CDR3 length: 15 amino acids. Germline V CDR1 and CDR2: GTSNPN, SVGIG (reference sequence). This clone showed up just once. In the authors' workflow: Amplification from reference gene primers served as the basis for estimated nucleated cell counts. Profiling relied on immunoSEQ multiplex PCR, and the TCRdb table lists in-frame clones only, not all of them. That table gives V, J and clone size, and the DNA gave D and trimming. The sample lists over 120,000 clones; approximately 86% were seen once. This chain joins TRBV30 and TRBJ1-5; D is perhaps TRBD1 (5 bases). The receptor comes from a man in his 70s with acute or convalescent COVID-19. Sequencing was carried out using peripheral blood. The CDR3 sequence is CAWSVRQGGNQPQHF. CDR3 DNA: TGTGCCTGGAGTGTACGGCAGGGTGGCAATCAGCCCCAGCATTTT.